What follows are 15 T cell receptor beta chains derived from one specimen sequenced in a study of CD8+ T cells in alopecia areata. Reverse transcription of extracted RNA yielded cDNA, which provided the sequencing template. Profiled with immunoSEQ multiplex PCR; TCRdb holds only in-frame clones, not every one. The data show 130,000 to 150,000 clones, with roughly 46% seen just once and 0.95% to 1% held by the top ten. The material was CD4+ T cells sorted from blood, obtained at week 0. The receptors come from a human donor with alopecia areata.

CDR3 amino acids: CASSQGGGDWNTEAFF. The DNA of the CDR3 is TGCGCCAGCAGCCAAGGGGGCGGGGATTGGAACACTGAAGCTTTCTTT. The chain couples TRBV4-1 to TRBJ1-1, with a weak D call TRBD1 (5 bases). The germline V gene has CDR1 MGHRA and CDR2 YSYEKL. This CDR3 contains 16 residues. V dropped 1 base and J dropped 1 base, with 13 bases sitting between them.

This clone was counted a few times. The V gene is TRBV29-1, the J gene TRBJ2-3; D possibly uses TRBD1 or TRBD2 (5 bases each). The CDR3 covers 12 residues. Trimming stripped 4 bases from V and 3 bases from J, with 8 bases between. CDR1 and CDR2 from the germline V gene are SQVTM and ANQGSEA. CDR3 sequence (DNA): TGCAGCGTTGGGGGGTGGACAGATACGCAGTATTTT. This gives the protein CSVGGWTDTQYF.

This clone appeared a single time. This chain joins TRBV30 and TRBJ2-7; either TRBD1 or TRBD2 may supply D (5 bases each). Germline loops: CDR1 GTSNPN, CDR2 SVGIG (reference sequence). Trimming removed 4 bases from V and 6 bases from J, with 16 bases in between. CDR3 length: 13 amino acids. The CDR3 DNA reads TGTGCCTGGATTGGGACGGTTCCCGGCGAGCAGTACTTC. Encoded protein: CAWIGTVPGEQYF.

The rearrangement uses TRBV29-1 and TRBJ2-6; 7 bases fit TRBD2. The CDR3 consists of 15 residues. The germline gives CDR1 SQVTM, CDR2 ANQGSEA. With V trimmed by 4 bases and J by 3 bases, 6 bases remained unmatched. The CDR3, as DNA: TGCAGCGTTGTGACACCGGGGGGTGGGGCCAACGTCCTGACTTTC. Its translation: CSVVTPGGGANVLTF.

This clone is a singleton in its sample. V gene TRBV15 combines with J gene TRBJ1-1; D gene unclear. V lost 0 bases and J 11 bases, leaving 13 bases between the germline ends. The CDR3 consists of 13 residues. CDR1 and CDR2 from the germline V gene are LNHNV and YYDKDF (reference sequence). CDR3 in DNA: TGTGCCACCAGCAGAGATTTCGGCCCTCGGGCTTTCTTT. Its translation is CATSRDFGPRAFF.

J is TRBJ2-1 and V is TRBV7-9; 8 bases map to TRBD2. The CDR3 extends over 19 amino acids. Germline CDR1 is SEHNR and CDR2 is FQNEAQ (reference sequence). Losses at the gene ends were 3 bases for V and 0 bases for J; bases not matched to a gene: 13. This CDR3 is CASSFVAGGYLSSYNEQFF. In DNA form, the CDR3 reads TGTGCCAGCAGCTTTGTGGCGGGAGGTTACCTAAGCTCCTACAATGAGCAGTTCTTC.

The chain links TRBV9 to TRBJ1-1; D is uncertain. The V gene lost 4 bases and the J gene lost 1 base, with 11 bases spanning the gap. CDR1 is SGDLS, CDR2 YYNGEE, per germline. This CDR3 spans 14 amino acids. The CDR3 bases are TGTGCCAGCAGCCCTGCCTTTGGGAACACTGAAGCTTTCTTT. Translation gives CASSPAFGNTEAFF. Combining the CDR3 with reference TRBV9 and TRBJ1-1 gives the whole variable domain DSGVTQTPKHLITATGQRVTLRCSPRSGDLSVYWYQQSLDQGLQFLIQYYNGEERAKGNILERFSAQQFPDLHSELNLSSLELGDSALYFCASSPAFGNTEAFFGQGTRLTVV.

The chain couples TRBV4-3 to TRBJ2-7, with TRBD2 identical over 11 bases. The trim removed 4 bases at V and 5 bases at J, leaving 4 bases unmatched. The CDR3 is made up of 14 amino acids. Per germline, CDR1 LGHNA and CDR2 YSLEER. CDR3 protein: CASSPGLAVHEQYF. CDR3 sequence (DNA): TGCGCCAGCAGCCCGGGACTAGCGGTACACGAGCAGTACTTC.

Of note for this clone: This CDR3 is also generated by other DNA sequences in the sample. This chain links TRBV15 with TRBJ2-6, with no clear D. This CDR3 is 15 amino acids long. The germline gives CDR1 LNHNV, CDR2 YYDKDF (reference sequence). V was cut by 1 base and J by 2 bases, with 6 bases left in between. The CDR3 bases are TGTGCCACCAGCAGAGTAAGGGCTGGGGCCAACGTCCTGACTTTC. Amino acids: CATSRVRAGANVLTF.

This rearrangement joins TRBV19 to TRBJ2-1, with D tentatively TRBD1 or TRBD2 (6 bases each). V was clipped by 6 bases and J by 9 bases, with 12 bases between them. Germline values: CDR1 LNHDA, CDR2 SQIVND (reference sequence). The CDR3 consists of 12 residues. The CDR3 DNA follows: TGTGCCAGTAGCCAGGGGCGGGGTGAGCAGTTCTTC. This gives the protein CASSQGRGEQFF.

The table lists this clone with a few counts. The V call is TRBV5-6, the J call TRBJ1-5, with TRBD1 matching over 9 bases. With 3 bases clipped from V and 0 bases from J, the junction kept 1 base outside the gene matches. CDR1 SGHDT and CDR2 YYEEEE come from the germline V gene. This CDR3 is 15 amino acids long. The CDR3 bases are TGTGCCAGCAGCTGGGACAGGGATAGCAATCAGCCCCAGCATTTT. It codes for CASSWDRDSNQPQHF.

CDR3: CAWSLRSSYEQYF. The CDR3 DNA reads TGTGCCTGGAGCCTCCGGAGCTCCTACGAGCAGTACTTC. The chain joins TRBV30 to TRBJ2-7; D gene ambiguous. The CDR3 totals 13 residues. Trimming removed 3 bases from V and 0 bases from J, with 9 bases in between. Germline V gives CDR1 GTSNPN, CDR2 SVGIG (reference sequence).

In this sample, this clone turned up a few times. The chain links TRBV28 to TRBJ1-1; a weak D match, TRBD1 (5 bases). The CDR3 has 14 residues. With 4 bases removed from V and 4 bases from J, the gap between germline ends came to 13 bases. Germline assignment: CDR1 MDHEN and CDR2 SYDVKM. The DNA of the CDR3 is TGTGCCAGCAGTTCAAACGGAGGGGTCACTGAAGCTTTCTTT. Protein sequence: CASSSNGGVTEAFF.

This chain joins TRBV4-3 and TRBJ1-2; TRBD1 matches at 10 bases. This CDR3 contains 15 residues. CDR1 and CDR2 (germline): LGHNA, YSLEER. Trimming at V came to 3 bases and at J to 1 base, leaving 2 bases not matched to a gene. DNA for the CDR3: TGCGCCAGCAGCCATTGGGACAGGGGTAACTATGGCTACACCTTC. Amino acids: CASSHWDRGNYGYTF.

This rearrangement joins TRBV7-2 to TRBJ2-7, with D uncertain. V lost 1 base and J 6 bases, leaving 7 bases between the germline ends. The CDR3 has 12 residues. Germline values: CDR1 SGHTA, CDR2 FQGNSA. The CDR3 reads CASSLVGREQYF. CDR3 bases: TGTGCCAGCAGCTTAGTGGGCCGCGAGCAGTACTTC.